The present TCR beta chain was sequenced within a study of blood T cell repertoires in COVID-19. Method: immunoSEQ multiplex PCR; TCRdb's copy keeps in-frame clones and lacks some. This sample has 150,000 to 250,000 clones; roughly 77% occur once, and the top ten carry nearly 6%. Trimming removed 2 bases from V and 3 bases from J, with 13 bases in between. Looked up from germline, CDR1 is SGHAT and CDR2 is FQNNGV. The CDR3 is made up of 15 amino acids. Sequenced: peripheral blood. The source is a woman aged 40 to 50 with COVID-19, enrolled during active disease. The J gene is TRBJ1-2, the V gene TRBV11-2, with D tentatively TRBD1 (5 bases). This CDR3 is CASSLKGGAHYGYTF. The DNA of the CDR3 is TGTGCCAGCAGCTTAAAAGGAGGGGCCCACTATGGCTACACCTTC.